This TCR beta chain was documented in a study of cytomegalovirus exposure and HLA in healthy donors. Concerning this clone itself: The target antigen is unknown.

General study points: In a later analysis, several top co-occurrence clusters appeared linked to parvovirus B19, influenza, CMV and Epstein-Barr virus. Analyses of presence and absence presupposed an approximately uniform sequencing depth across donors.

PCR amplification relied on 60 Vbeta primers (plus 13 Jbeta primers). Sequencing was performed with immunoSEQ multiplex PCR; in TCRdb, only in-frame clones are kept and a portion is missing. Here the sample spans over 65,000 clones, approximately 82% being singletons. Germline CDR1 MNHNS, CDR2 SASEGT. V lost 2 bases to trimming and J lost 3 bases, with 5 bases between them. The CDR3 runs 13 residues. Healthy bone marrow donors formed the donor group. The clonotype was recovered from a man in his forties or fifties in good health and CMV-seronegative. The sample comprised PBMCs. V gene TRBV6-1 combines with J gene TRBJ1-5; D not certain. The CDR3 nucleotides read TGTGCCAGCAGTGAAATCTTCAATCAGCCCCAGCATTTT. Protein product: CASSEIFNQPQHF.